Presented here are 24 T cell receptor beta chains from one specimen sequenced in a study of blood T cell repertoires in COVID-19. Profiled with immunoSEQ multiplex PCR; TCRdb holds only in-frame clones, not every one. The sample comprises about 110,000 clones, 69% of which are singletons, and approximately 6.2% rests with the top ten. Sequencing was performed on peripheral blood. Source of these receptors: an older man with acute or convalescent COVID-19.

The chain's CDR3 is CASSVGGAGANVLTF. In DNA, the CDR3 is TGTGCCAGCAGCGTAGGGGGGGCTGGGGCCAACGTCCTGACTTTC. The chain is built from TRBV9 and TRBJ2-6, with D perhaps TRBD2 (6 bases). Germline V gene sequence: CDR1 SGDLS, CDR2 YYNGEE. This CDR3 spans 15 amino acids. Trimming pared 0 bases from V and 2 bases from J, leaving 6 bases between.

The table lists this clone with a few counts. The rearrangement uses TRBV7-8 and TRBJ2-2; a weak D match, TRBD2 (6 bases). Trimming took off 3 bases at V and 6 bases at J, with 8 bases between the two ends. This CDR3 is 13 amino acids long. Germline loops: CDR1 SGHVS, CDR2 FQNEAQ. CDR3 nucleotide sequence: TGTGCCAGCAGCTTTTCGGGGGCCGGGGAGCTGTTTTTT. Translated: CASSFSGAGELFF.

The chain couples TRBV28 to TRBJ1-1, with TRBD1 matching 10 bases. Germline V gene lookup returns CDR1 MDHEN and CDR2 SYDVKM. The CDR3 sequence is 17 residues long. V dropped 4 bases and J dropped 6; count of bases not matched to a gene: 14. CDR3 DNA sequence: TGTGCCAGCAGTTCCGACGATCCGGGACAGGGGTTCCCTGAAGCTTTCTTT. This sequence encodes CASSSDDPGQGFPEAFF. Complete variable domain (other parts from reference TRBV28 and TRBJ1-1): DVKVTQSSRYLVKRTGEKVFLECVQDMDHENMFWYRQDPGLGLRLIYFSYDVKMKEKGDIPEGYSVSREKKERFSLILESASTNQTSMYLCASSSDDPGQGFPEAFFGQGTRLTVV.

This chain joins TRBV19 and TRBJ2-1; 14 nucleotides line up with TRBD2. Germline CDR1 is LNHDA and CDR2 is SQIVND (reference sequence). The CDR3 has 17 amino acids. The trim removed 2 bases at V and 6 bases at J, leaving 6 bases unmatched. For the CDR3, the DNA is TGTGCCAGTAGTATATCGACCGGGACTAGCGGGGGCAATGAGCAGTTCTTC. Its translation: CASSISTGTSGGNEQFF.

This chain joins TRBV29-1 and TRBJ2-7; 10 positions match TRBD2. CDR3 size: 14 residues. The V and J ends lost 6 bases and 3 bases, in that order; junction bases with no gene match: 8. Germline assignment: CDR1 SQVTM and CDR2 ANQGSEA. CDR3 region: CSVAAGTSDYEQYF. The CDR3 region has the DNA TGCAGCGTCGCAGCCGGGACTAGCGACTACGAGCAGTACTTC.

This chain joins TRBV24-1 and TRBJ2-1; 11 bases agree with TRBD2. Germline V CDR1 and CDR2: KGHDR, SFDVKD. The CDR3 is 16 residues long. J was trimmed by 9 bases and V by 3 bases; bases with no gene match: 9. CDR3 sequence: CATSDLLAGDLGEQFF. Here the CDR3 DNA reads TGTGCCACCAGTGATCTACTAGCGGGAGACTTGGGTGAGCAGTTCTTC.

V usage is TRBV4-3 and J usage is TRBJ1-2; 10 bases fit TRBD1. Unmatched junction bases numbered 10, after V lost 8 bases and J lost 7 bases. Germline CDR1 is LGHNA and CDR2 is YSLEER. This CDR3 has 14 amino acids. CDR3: CASSLSGTGVGYTF. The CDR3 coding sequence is TGCGCCAGCTCTTTGTCCGGGACAGGGGTTGGCTACACCTTC.

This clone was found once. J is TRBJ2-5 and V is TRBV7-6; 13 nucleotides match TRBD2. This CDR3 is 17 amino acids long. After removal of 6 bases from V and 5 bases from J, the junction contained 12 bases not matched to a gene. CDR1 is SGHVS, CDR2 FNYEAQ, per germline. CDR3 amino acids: CASRAEAGLAGVETQYF. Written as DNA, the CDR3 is TGTGCCAGCAGAGCCGAAGCTGGACTAGCGGGAGTTGAGACCCAGTACTTC. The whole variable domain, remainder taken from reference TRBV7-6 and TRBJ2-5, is GAGVSQSPRYKVTKRGQDVALRCDPISGHVSLYWYRQALGQGPEFLTYFNYEAQQDKSGLPNDRFSAERPEGSISTLTIQRTEQRDSAMYRCASRAEAGLAGVETQYFGPGTRLLVL.

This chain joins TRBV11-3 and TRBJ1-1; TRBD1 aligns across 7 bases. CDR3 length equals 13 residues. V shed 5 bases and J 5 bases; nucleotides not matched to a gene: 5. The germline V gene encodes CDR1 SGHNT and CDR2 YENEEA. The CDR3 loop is CASSKQGITEAFF. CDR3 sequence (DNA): TGTGCCAGCAGCAAACAGGGGATAACTGAAGCTTTCTTT.

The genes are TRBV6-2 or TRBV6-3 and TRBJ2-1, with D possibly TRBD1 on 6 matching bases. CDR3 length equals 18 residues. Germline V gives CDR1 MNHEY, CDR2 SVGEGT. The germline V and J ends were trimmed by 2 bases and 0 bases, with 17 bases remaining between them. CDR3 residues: CASSYDGRGPSSYNEQFF. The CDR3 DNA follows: TGTGCCAGCAGTTACGATGGCAGGGGCCCGAGCTCCTACAATGAGCAGTTCTTC.

The CDR3 bases are TGTGCCAGCAGTACGACGGGCAAAAACATTCAGTACTTC. This encodes CASSTTGKNIQYF. The chain couples TRBV28 to TRBJ2-4; no clear D gene. Germline V lookup: CDR1 MDHEN, CDR2 SYDVKM. The CDR3 is made up of 13 amino acids. V was clipped by 5 bases and J by 3 bases, with 8 bases between them.

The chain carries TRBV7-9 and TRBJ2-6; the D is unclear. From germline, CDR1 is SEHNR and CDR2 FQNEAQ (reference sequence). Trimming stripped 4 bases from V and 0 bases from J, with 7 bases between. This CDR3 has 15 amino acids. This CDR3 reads CASSSTLSGANVLTF. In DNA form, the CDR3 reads TGTGCCAGCAGCTCTACGCTCTCTGGGGCCAACGTCCTGACTTTC.

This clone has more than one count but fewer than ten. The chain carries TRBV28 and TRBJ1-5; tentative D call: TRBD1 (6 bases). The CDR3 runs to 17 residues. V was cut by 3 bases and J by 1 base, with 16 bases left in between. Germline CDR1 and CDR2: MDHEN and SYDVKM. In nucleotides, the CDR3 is TGTGCCAGCAGTTTGAGAGGGGTGGGGGCAAGCAATCAGCCCCAGCATTTT. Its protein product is CASSLRGVGASNQPQHF.

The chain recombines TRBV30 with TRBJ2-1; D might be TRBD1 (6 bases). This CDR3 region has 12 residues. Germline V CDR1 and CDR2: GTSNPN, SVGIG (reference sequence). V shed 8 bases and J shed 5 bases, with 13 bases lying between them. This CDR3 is CATRQDHNEQFF. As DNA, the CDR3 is TGTGCCACACGACAGGACCACAATGAGCAGTTCTTC.

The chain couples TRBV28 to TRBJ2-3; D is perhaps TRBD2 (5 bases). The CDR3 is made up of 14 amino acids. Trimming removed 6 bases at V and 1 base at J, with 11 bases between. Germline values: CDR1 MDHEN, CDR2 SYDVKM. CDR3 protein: CASSLDSGTDTQYF. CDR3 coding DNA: TGTGCCAGCAGCCTCGATAGCGGCACAGATACGCAGTATTTT.

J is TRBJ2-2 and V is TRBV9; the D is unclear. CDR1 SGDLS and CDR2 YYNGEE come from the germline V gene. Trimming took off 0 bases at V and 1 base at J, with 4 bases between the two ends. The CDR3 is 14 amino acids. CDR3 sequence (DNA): TGTGCCAGCAGCGTAGGCGTGAACACCGGGGAGCTGTTTTTT. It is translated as CASSVGVNTGELFF. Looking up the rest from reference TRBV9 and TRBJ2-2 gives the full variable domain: DSGVTQTPKHLITATGQRVTLRCSPRSGDLSVYWYQQSLDQGLQFLIQYYNGEERAKGNILERFSAQQFPDLHSELNLSSLELGDSALYFCASSVGVNTGELFFGEGSRLTVL.

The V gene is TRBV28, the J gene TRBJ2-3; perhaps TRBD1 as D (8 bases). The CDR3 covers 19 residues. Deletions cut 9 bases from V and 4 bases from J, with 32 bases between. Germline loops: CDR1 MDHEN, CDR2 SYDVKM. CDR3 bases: TGTGCCAGAGTTGATGCAGGGGGCGCAGGACTAGTGGTTCCAGATACGCAGTATTTT. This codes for CARVDAGGAGLVVPDTQYF.

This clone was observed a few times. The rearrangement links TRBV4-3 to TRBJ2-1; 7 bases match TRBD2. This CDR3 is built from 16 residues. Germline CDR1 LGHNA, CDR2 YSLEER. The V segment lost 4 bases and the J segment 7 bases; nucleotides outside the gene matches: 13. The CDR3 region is CASSRATKAGDNEQFF. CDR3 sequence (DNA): TGCGCCAGCAGCCGAGCGACTAAGGCGGGGGATAATGAGCAGTTCTTC.

Here the CDR3 reads CASRRTGELFF. The DNA for the CDR3 is TGCGCCAGCCGGAGGACCGGGGAGCTGTTTTTT. The chain is built from TRBV5-1 and TRBJ2-2, with D possibly being TRBD2 (5 bases). With 7 bases removed from V and 5 bases from J, the gap between germline ends came to 6 bases. CDR3 length: 11 amino acids. Germline lookup yields CDR1 SGHRS and CDR2 YFSETQ.

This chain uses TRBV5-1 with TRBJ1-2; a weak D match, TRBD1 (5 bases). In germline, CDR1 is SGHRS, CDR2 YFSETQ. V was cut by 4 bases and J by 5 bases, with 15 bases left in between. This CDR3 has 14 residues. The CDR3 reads CASSLGGTDYGYTF. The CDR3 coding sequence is TGCGCCAGCAGCCTTGGCGGGACCGATTATGGCTACACCTTC.

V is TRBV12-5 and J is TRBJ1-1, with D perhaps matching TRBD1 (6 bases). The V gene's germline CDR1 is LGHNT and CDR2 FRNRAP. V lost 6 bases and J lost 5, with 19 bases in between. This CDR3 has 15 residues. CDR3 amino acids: CASGISGAAMTEAFF. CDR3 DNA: TGTGCTAGTGGGATCTCAGGGGCAGCAATGACTGAAGCTTTCTTT.

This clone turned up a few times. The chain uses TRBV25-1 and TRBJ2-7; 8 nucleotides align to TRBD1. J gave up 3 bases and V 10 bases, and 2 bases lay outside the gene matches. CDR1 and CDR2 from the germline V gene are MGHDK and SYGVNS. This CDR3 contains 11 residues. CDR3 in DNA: TGTGCCACAGGACAGGGCTACGAGCAGTACTTC. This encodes CATGQGYEQYF.

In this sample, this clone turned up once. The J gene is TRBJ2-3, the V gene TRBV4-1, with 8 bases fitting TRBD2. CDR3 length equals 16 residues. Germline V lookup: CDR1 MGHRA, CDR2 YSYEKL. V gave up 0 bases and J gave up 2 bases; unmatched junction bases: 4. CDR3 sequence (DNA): TGCGCCAGCAGCCAAGATAGAGCGGGAGACACAGATACGCAGTATTTT. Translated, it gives CASSQDRAGDTDTQYF.

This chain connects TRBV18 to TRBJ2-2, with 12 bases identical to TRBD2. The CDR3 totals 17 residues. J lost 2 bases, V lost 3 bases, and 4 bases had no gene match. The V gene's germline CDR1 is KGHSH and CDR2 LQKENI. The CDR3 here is CASSPKTSGRNTGELFF. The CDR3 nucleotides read TGTGCCAGCTCACCCAAGACTAGCGGGAGAAACACCGGGGAGCTGTTTTTT.